This T cell receptor (beta chain) was sequenced in a study of Ad26.COV2.S vaccination and SARS-CoV-2 variants. Regarding treatment: roughly 19 received Ad26.COV2.S at low or high dose, single or two shots; several received placebo; per-sample allocation not given. The study sampled participants on day 63 after the first vaccine or placebo injection. Profiling relied on immunoSEQ multiplex PCR, and the TCRdb table lists in-frame clones only, not all of them. The sample yields hundreds of thousands of clones, roughly 90% seen once. Germline values: CDR1 SGHNT, CDR2 YYREEE (reference sequence). The CDR3 loop spans 14 amino acids. V trimming: 4 bases; J trimming: 9 bases; junction bases outside the gene matches: 13.

The sample was peripheral blood, taken in a trial of Ad26.COV2.S vaccine versus placebo. V usage is TRBV5-4 and J usage is TRBJ2-7, with 7 bases lining up with TRBD2. The receptor comes from a person between 18 and 60 years old who received the Ad26.COV2.S COVID-19 vaccine or a placebo. This CDR3 is CASSISGLPRGQYF. The CDR3 DNA sequence: TGTGCCAGCAGCATCTCGGGACTACCCCGCGGGCAGTACTTC. Looking up the rest from reference TRBV5-4 and TRBJ2-7 gives the full variable domain: ETGVTQSPTHLIKTRGQQVTLRCSSQSGHNTVSWYQQALGQGPQFIFQYYREEENGRGNFPPRFSGLQFPNYSSELNVNALELDDSALYLCASSISGLPRGQYFGPGTRLTVT.